Below, 6 T cell receptor beta chains from the same sample are listed, as sequenced in a study of T cell changes during pregnancy in multiple sclerosis. Repertoires were generated with immunoSEQ multiplex PCR, while TCRdb's copy carries only in-frame clones and drops some. Among around 56,000 clones listed, 90% were seen once. The sample in question was peripheral blood, obtained in the first trimester of pregnancy. The receptors shown here come from a female donor in good health, enrolled as a control in a pregnancy study.

V is TRBV7-9 and J is TRBJ2-7, with D perhaps matching TRBD2 (6 bases). Germline V gene lookup returns CDR1 SEHNR and CDR2 FQNEAQ (reference sequence). CDR3 size: 13 residues. The germline V and J ends were trimmed by 5 bases and 5 bases, with 13 bases remaining between them. CDR3 sequence reads: CASSRPLAHEQYF. DNA of the CDR3: TGTGCCAGCAGCCGGCCACTAGCCCACGAGCAGTACTTC.

This chain's CDR3 is CSVEGTGGPEAFF. In nucleotides, the CDR3 is TGCAGCGTTGAAGGGACAGGGGGTCCTGAAGCTTTCTTT. This chain links TRBV29-1 with TRBJ1-1; 10 bases agree with TRBD1. Germline trimming cut 1 base from V and 6 bases from J; bases unmatched to any gene: 2. This CDR3 spans 13 amino acids. The V gene's germline CDR1 is SQVTM and CDR2 ANQGSEA.

This clone appeared a single time. The chain employs TRBV7-9 and TRBJ2-1; D is possibly TRBD2 (5 bases). In germline, CDR1 is SEHNR, CDR2 FQNEAQ (reference sequence). The CDR3 length is 15 residues. Trimming cost V 5 bases and J 0 bases, with 11 bases left between them. For the CDR3, the DNA is TGTGCCAGCAGCCGTCCTAGCTACTCCTACAATGAGCAGTTCTTC. Translation: CASSRPSYSYNEQFF.

The V call is TRBV6-5, the J call TRBJ1-1; perhaps TRBD1 as D (5 bases). V was trimmed by 8 bases and J by 3 bases, leaving 13 bases between them. Germline V gene data show CDR1 as MNHEY and CDR2 as SVGAGI. The CDR3 sequence is 13 residues long. CDR3 in DNA: TGTGCCAGCGGCTTGACGGGGGACACTGAAGCTTTCTTT. Its translation: CASGLTGDTEAFF.

The CDR3 nucleotides read TGTGCCAGCAGTTTCCTGGCGACATCGCGCGATGAGCAGTTCTTC. This translates into CASSFLATSRDEQFF. J is TRBJ2-1 and V is TRBV27; D is unresolved. The V gene lost 3 bases and the J gene lost 8 bases, with 17 bases spanning the gap. The CDR3 is made up of 15 amino acids. Germline V CDR1 and CDR2: MNHEY, SMNVEV (reference sequence).

The chain links TRBV6-1 to TRBJ1-1; TRBD1 matches at 7 bases. Germline CDR1 is MNHNS and CDR2 is SASEGT. There are 13 residues in the CDR3. V was clipped by 4 bases and J by 4 bases; unmatched bases: 3. In nucleotides, the CDR3 is TGTGCCAGCAGTGCAGGGGGACTCACTGAAGCTTTCTTT. Residues: CASSAGGLTEAFF.